The 24 T cell receptor beta chains listed next were all sequenced from one sample in a study of cytomegalovirus exposure and HLA in healthy donors. Amplification used 60 Vbeta primers and 13 Jbeta primers. Using immunoSEQ multiplex PCR, the repertoire was profiled, and TCRdb retains in-frame clones only, with some absent. The sample records fewer than 130,000 clones, around 62% being singletons. The sample comprised PBMCs. These receptors were obtained from a man in his thirties or forties in good health and CMV-seropositive.

J is TRBJ2-5 and V is TRBV7-9, with a possible D match to TRBD1 (6 bases). The germline V and J ends were trimmed by 1 base and 4 bases, with 10 bases remaining between them. This CDR3 has 14 amino acids. Germline V CDR1 and CDR2: SEHNR, FQNEAQ (reference sequence). CDR3 in DNA: TGTGCCAGCAGCTTAGGTACAGGGTTAGAGACCCAGTACTTC. Its protein is CASSLGTGLETQYF.

This rearrangement joins TRBV6-5 to TRBJ1-6, with D possibly matching TRBD1 (5 bases). CDR3 size: 13 residues. Per germline, CDR1 MNHEY and CDR2 SVGAGI. V was clipped by 5 bases and J by 9 bases, with 11 bases between them. This CDR3 reads CASSAGQRSPLHF. The CDR3 DNA is TGTGCCAGCAGTGCAGGGCAGCGTTCACCCCTCCACTTT.

This sequence joins TRBV5-1 and TRBJ2-7, with D possibly matching TRBD1 (6 bases). Germline CDR1 and CDR2: SGHRS and YFSETQ. V lost 4 bases, J lost 1 base, and 18 bases lay in between. The CDR3 runs to 16 residues. The CDR3 loop reads CASSPRSGRGSYEQYF. DNA of the CDR3: TGCGCCAGCAGCCCCCGTTCGGGCAGGGGTTCCTACGAGCAGTACTTC.

This rearrangement joins TRBV9 to TRBJ1-4, with unresolved D. The V end lost 3 bases, the J end lost 10 bases, and 13 bases lay between the germline ends. In germline, CDR1 is SGDLS, CDR2 YYNGEE. This CDR3 has 13 amino acids. The DNA for the CDR3 is TGTGCCAGCAGCGCAGTGGAGCGGGGAAAACTGTTTTTT. Translating it yields CASSAVERGKLFF. The full variable domain, with the rest looked up from reference TRBV9 and TRBJ1-4, is DSGVTQTPKHLITATGQRVTLRCSPRSGDLSVYWYQQSLDQGLQFLIQYYNGEERAKGNILERFSAQQFPDLHSELNLSSLELGDSALYFCASSAVERGKLFFGSGTQLSVL.

This chain uses TRBV19 with TRBJ2-2; 7 bases are a match to TRBD2. The J segment lost 5 bases and the V segment lost 7 bases, leaving 7 bases of the junction unmatched. The germline CDR1 and CDR2 sequences are LNHDA and SQIVND (reference sequence). The CDR3 contains 14 residues. CDR3 sequence (DNA): TGTGCCAGTACCAAACTAGCGACTACCGGGGAGCTGTTTTTT. It yields the protein CASTKLATTGELFF.

The V gene is TRBV5-1, the J gene TRBJ2-1; 13 bases fit TRBD2. V lost 2 bases to trimming and J lost 5 bases; unmatched junction nucleotides: 4. This CDR3 is built from 16 residues. The V gene's germline CDR1 is SGHRS and CDR2 YFSETQ. The CDR3 nucleotides read TGCGCCAGCAGCTTACTAGCGGGGGGGCGCGACAATGAGCAGTTCTTC. It encodes CASSLLAGGRDNEQFF. Full variable domain (missing parts from reference TRBV5-1 and TRBJ2-1): KAGVTQTPRYLIKTRGQQVTLSCSPISGHRSVSWYQQTPGQGLQFLFEYFSETQRNKGNFPGRFSGRQFSNSRSEMNVSTLELGDSALYLCASSLLAGGRDNEQFFGPGTRLTVL.

This clone has a handful of counts. V gene TRBV9 combines with J gene TRBJ1-1, with 8 bases identical to TRBD1. V shed 5 bases, J shed 6 bases, and the junction held 15 bases outside the gene matches. The CDR3 is 16 amino acids. The germline CDR1 and CDR2 sequences are SGDLS and YYNGEE. CDR3 nucleotide sequence: TGTGCCAGCAGTGGGCCAGGGGGCGCATCGACGGCTGAAGCTTTCTTT. It is translated as CASSGPGGASTAEAFF.

The chain has TRBV11-3 and TRBJ2-7, with 8 bases that match TRBD1. Per the germline V gene, CDR1 is SGHNT and CDR2 is YENEEA. The CDR3 has 13 residues. V gave up 6 bases and J gave up 8 bases; unmatched junction bases: 9. The CDR3 loop reads CASRSEQGGQQYF. DNA of the CDR3: TGTGCCAGCAGATCCGAACAGGGGGGACAGCAGTACTTC.

V is TRBV6-6 and J is TRBJ2-3, with D possibly TRBD1 on 5 matching bases. The germline V gene has CDR1 MNHNY and CDR2 SVGAGI (reference sequence). This CDR3 has 12 amino acids. Deletions cut 7 bases from V and 2 bases from J, with 7 bases between. The CDR3 nucleotides are TGTGCCAGCAAGGGGTACACAGATACGCAGTATTTT. Translation gives CASKGYTDTQYF.

The chain carries TRBV18 and TRBJ2-7; 9 nucleotides agree with TRBD1. The germline V gene has CDR1 KGHSH and CDR2 LQKENI. V trimming: 0 bases; J trimming: 4 bases; junction bases outside the gene matches: 7. The CDR3 contains 16 residues. CDR3: CASSPPVGQGLYEQYF. As DNA, the CDR3 is TGTGCCAGCTCACCACCGGTGGGACAGGGTCTTTACGAGCAGTACTTC.

This clone has a single count. J is TRBJ2-1 and V is TRBV18; 7 bases fit TRBD1. J lost 12 bases, V lost 9 bases, and 14 bases had no gene match. Germline V CDR1 and CDR2: KGHSH, LQKENI. The CDR3 totals 13 residues. CDR3 sequence: CASRTGAGDGQFF. The CDR3 DNA sequence: TGTGCCAGTCGCACAGGGGCCGGAGATGGGCAGTTCTTC. Using reference TRBV18 and TRBJ2-1 for the parts outside the CDR3, the full variable domain is NAGVMQNPRHLVRRRGQEARLRCSPMKGHSHVYWYRQLPEEGLKFMVYLQKENIIDESGMPKERFSAEFPKEGPSILRIQQVVRGDSAAYFCASRTGAGDGQFFGPGTRLTVL.

The chain recombines TRBV7-6 with TRBJ1-1, with 9 positions matching TRBD1. The CDR3 is 15 residues long. Germline trimming cut 0 bases from V and 4 bases from J; bases unmatched to any gene: 3. The germline CDR1 and CDR2 sequences are SGHVS and FNYEAQ. CDR3 nucleotide sequence: TGTGCCAGCAGCTTAGCGACAGGGGGATTCACTGAAGCTTTCTTT. Its protein product is CASSLATGGFTEAFF.

V is TRBV19 and J is TRBJ2-2; tentatively, D is TRBD1 (7 bases). CDR1 and CDR2 from the germline V gene are LNHDA and SQIVND (reference sequence). CDR3 length: 16 amino acids. The germline V and J ends were trimmed by 6 bases and 5 bases, with 19 bases remaining between them. CDR3 loop: CASRTQGGQGTGELFF. Here the CDR3 DNA reads TGTGCCAGTAGGACTCAGGGGGGCCAGGGGACCGGGGAGCTGTTTTTT.

The chain carries TRBV7-2 and TRBJ1-2; the D is unclear. CDR1 SGHTA and CDR2 FQGNSA come from the germline V gene. The V end lost 6 bases, the J end lost 8 bases, and 10 bases lay between the germline ends. CDR3 length: 11 amino acids. The CDR3 sequence: CASSSSLGYTF. For the CDR3, the DNA is TGTGCCAGCAGTTCCTCGTTGGGCTACACCTTC.

This clone was found a few times. The chain joins TRBV5-5 to TRBJ1-5, with D possibly TRBD1 on 6 matching bases. Trimming pared 0 bases from V and 3 bases from J, leaving 10 bases between. Per germline, CDR1 SGHKS and CDR2 YYEKEE (reference sequence). The CDR3 runs to 15 residues. CDR3 in amino acids: CASSLEQGINQPQHF. The CDR3 DNA is TGTGCCAGCAGCTTGGAACAGGGCATCAATCAGCCCCAGCATTTT.

Worth noting for this clone: The junction does not match germline at one end; this may be a read error. The chain has TRBV10-3 and TRBJ2-7; 7 nucleotides agree with TRBD2. Germline V gene data show CDR1 as ENHRY and CDR2 as SYGVKD. CDR3 length equals 15 residues. DNA of the CDR3: TGTGCCAGCAGTTTAACAGGACTAGTCCCATACGAGCAGTACTTC. Protein sequence: CASSLTGLVPYEQYF.

The chain is built from TRBV2 and TRBJ2-1; D unclear. This CDR3 is built from 13 residues. In germline, CDR1 is SNHLY, CDR2 FYNNEI. With 4 bases removed from V and 3 bases from J, the gap between germline ends came to 7 bases. CDR3 protein: CASSGEDYNEQFF. CDR3 nucleotide sequence: TGTGCCAGCAGTGGCGAAGACTACAATGAGCAGTTCTTC.

The chain uses TRBV2 and TRBJ1-2; 10 bases agree with TRBD1. Germline CDR1 SNHLY, CDR2 FYNNEI. There are 14 residues in the CDR3. J was trimmed by 5 bases and V by 7 bases; bases with no gene match: 7. The CDR3 DNA follows: TGTGCCAGCAAGGGACAGGGGAACTCATATGGCTACACCTTC. This translates into CASKGQGNSYGYTF.

The chain joins TRBV29-1 to TRBJ2-5; 13 bases agree with TRBD2. The CDR3 is 14 amino acids. Germline loops: CDR1 SQVTM, CDR2 ANQGSEA. The trim removed 3 bases at V and 7 bases at J, leaving 5 bases unmatched. The CDR3 region is CSVDGTSGIGTQYF. In DNA form, the CDR3 reads TGCAGCGTTGATGGGACTAGCGGGATAGGGACCCAGTACTTC.

The chain couples TRBV5-1 to TRBJ2-3; 10 bases align to TRBD2. Trimming removed 2 bases from V and 0 bases from J; junction bases left unmatched: 3. The CDR3 is made up of 16 amino acids. Germline V lookup: CDR1 SGHRS, CDR2 YFSETQ. The CDR3 protein is CASSFGSGGSTDTQYF. The CDR3, as DNA: TGCGCCAGCAGCTTCGGTAGCGGGGGGAGCACAGATACGCAGTATTTT.

Notes on this clone: Since the CDR3 does not end with the conserved phenylalanine or tryptophan, this likely comes from a read error. The chain joins TRBV11-3 to TRBJ2-2; D is unclear. Germline CDR1 SGHNT, CDR2 YENEEA. The V gene lost 5 bases and the J gene lost 0 bases, with 13 bases spanning the gap. The CDR3 length is 16 residues. The chain's CDR3 is CASSPLVGPNTGELFL. The CDR3 DNA follows: TGTGCCAGCAGCCCTTTGGTGGGTCCGAACACCGGGGAGCTGTTTCTT.

The chain uses TRBV7-9 and TRBJ2-3, with TRBD2 identical over 9 bases. Germline V gene sequence: CDR1 SEHNR, CDR2 FQNEAQ (reference sequence). J lost 2 bases, V lost 7 bases, and 10 bases had no gene match. This CDR3 region has 16 residues. CDR3 in amino acids: CASIEGRGGITDTQYF. The CDR3 coding sequence is TGTGCCAGCATCGAAGGGCGGGGGGGCATCACAGATACGCAGTATTTT.

This sequence joins TRBV5-1 and TRBJ1-4; 9 nucleotides line up with TRBD1. V lost 4 bases and J lost 8; bases outside the gene matches: 9. Germline V lookup: CDR1 SGHRS, CDR2 YFSETQ. The CDR3 runs to 15 residues. In DNA form, the CDR3 reads TGCGCCAGCAGCACACAGGGGGCGCAAAGGGAAAAACTGTTTTTT. Its translation: CASSTQGAQREKLFF. Complete variable domain (other parts from reference TRBV5-1 and TRBJ1-4): KAGVTQTPRYLIKTRGQQVTLSCSPISGHRSVSWYQQTPGQGLQFLFEYFSETQRNKGNFPGRFSGRQFSNSRSEMNVSTLELGDSALYLCASSTQGAQREKLFFGSGTQLSVL.

The chain's CDR3 is CASSATGLGNTIYF. CDR3 nucleotide sequence: TGTGCCAGCAGCGCGACAGGGCTTGGAAACACCATATATTTT. The rearrangement joins TRBV7-8 to TRBJ1-3; 7 nucleotides match TRBD1. V was clipped by 5 bases and J by 3 bases; unmatched bases: 4. Germline loops: CDR1 SGHVS, CDR2 FQNEAQ. This CDR3 comprises 14 residues.